This TCR beta chain was profiled in a study of OX40 agonist ivuxolimab in advanced cancers. For the wider study: Ivuxolimab was a fully human IgG2 agonistic monoclonal antibody targeting the costimulatory receptor OX40 (CD134). Intravenous ivuxolimab was administered to patients every 2 weeks at six dose levels: 0.01, 0.1, 0.3, 1.5, 3 and 10 mg/kg. Among the roughly 50 dose-escalation patients, some 19 had hepatocellular carcinoma, approximately 15 melanoma, 9 renal cell carcinoma and 9 head and neck cancer. The dose-escalation cohort was approximately 83% male with a mean age of about 65 years, ranging from about 20 to 80. Prior anti-PD-1, anti-PD-L1 or anti-CTLA-4 therapy was permitted, and checkpoint inhibitors had been received by approximately 39% of dose-escalation patients. Partial responses were achieved by three dose-escalation patients, of whom one had hepatocellular carcinoma and two had cutaneous melanoma. Peripheral TCRbeta sequencing was intended to test whether TCR sequence diversity was altered and clonal T-cell expansion was caused by ivuxolimab. The paper reports the monotherapy dose-escalation portion (N of about 50 patients) of the phase I ivuxolimab trial. Overall study outcomes, separate from this receptor: On average, CD8+ T cells showed more expanded clones than CD4+ T cells after ivuxolimab. Low levels of normalized T-cell clonal expansion were also seen in some patients who did not respond. At doses from 0.1 to 3.0 mg/kg, clonal expansion was seen in both CD4+ and CD8+ blood T cells between baseline and week 6. Which antigens the clonally expanded peripheral T cells were specific for was not determined. In the 0.1-3.0 mg/kg groups, partial responders were among the patients with the lowest normalized peripheral clonal expansion, particularly in CD8+ T cells.

Taken from cysteine to phenylalanine, the CDR3 has 17 residues. Only the CDR3 region is kept as DNA, spanning 51 bases read in frame from base 1. Between the V and J ends, shortened by 1 base and 9 bases respectively, the junction contains 19 bases. The germline V gene gives CDR1 as SGHAT and CDR2 as FQNNGV. Genomic DNA was isolated from the sorted cells so that the TCRbeta CDR3 region could be sequenced. TCRbeta CDR3 regions were sequenced using the immunoSEQ Assay. TCRdb re-hosts the immuneACCESS table, in-frame sequences only. Its copies lack some clones; in the studies checked, an unresolved V gene accounts for under half of them, and the cause for the rest is not known. This sample comprises roughly 59,000 clones, 88% of them detected only once. The ten biggest clones cover more than 5% of the sample. Details on this clone: There is no known antigen for this receptor. Base-call qualities are not available, and no considerably larger clone is one nucleotide away.

Patients with a history of autoimmune disease or receiving systemic immunosuppression were excluded from the trial. Peripheral blood for TCR sequencing was collected from all dose cohorts at baseline, on cycle 4 day 1, and on cycle 7 day 1. Samples were obtained from an open-label, multicenter, first-in-human phase I dose-escalation trial of ivuxolimab. The trial enrolled adults with locally advanced or metastatic head and neck squamous cell, hepatocellular, melanoma or renal cell carcinoma. CD4+ and CD8+ T cells were sorted separately from peripheral blood before TCR sequencing. This TCR was recovered from an adult with an advanced solid tumor such as melanoma, head and neck, liver or kidney cancer. Sequences were derived from CD4+ or CD8+ T cells sorted from blood, sampled in a trial of the OX40 agonist ivuxolimab. Recombination connected TRBV11-2 to TRBJ1-6; TRBD1 could be the D gene, as 5 bases match. The CDR3 is CASSLGLDSPRGSPLHF. Here is the DNA: TGTGCCAGCAGCTTAGGGCTAGACAGCCCAAGGGGTTCACCCCTCCACTTT.